The 15 T cell receptor beta chains listed next were all sequenced from one sample in a study of T cell repertoires in cytomegalovirus infection. A single record per CDR3 protein comes from TCRdb applying MiXCR to the reads. The sample holds around 800,000 distinct CDR3 sequences, about 30% seen once. The antigens for these receptors are not known. This material consisted of cultured CD8+ T cells from PBMCs, taken from culture after CMV antigen stimulation. These receptors came from a human donor in good health (CMV status not recorded). Some clones in this sample may be carry-over from other donors' samples.

The chain links TRBV6-2 or TRBV6-3 to TRBJ2-3, with D unclear. CDR3 length: 13 residues. Looked up from germline, CDR1 is MNHEY and CDR2 is SVGEGT. V was pared by 1 base and J by 2 bases, with 4 bases between. The CDR3: CASSYFFTDTQYF. Here the CDR3 DNA reads TGTGCCAGCAGTTACTTCTTCACAGATACGCAGTATTTT.

V usage is TRBV7-9 and J usage is TRBJ2-2; the D gene is possibly TRBD2 (6 bases). Trimming left V 5 bases short and J 6 bases short, with 22 bases between. CDR1 SEHNR and CDR2 FQNEAQ come from the germline V gene (reference sequence). This CDR3 has 17 residues. The CDR3 coding sequence is TGTGCCAGCAGCCCCTTAGGAGGGGCCGAACGAGCCGGGGAGCTGTTTTTT. Translation: CASSPLGGAERAGELFF.

The CDR3 protein is CASSLFINTGELFF. The CDR3 DNA is TGTGCCAGCAGCCTGTTTATTAACACCGGGGAGCTGTTTTTT. The chain is built from TRBV12-3 or TRBV12-4 and TRBJ2-2; no firm D call. Trimming stripped 6 bases from V and 2 bases from J, with 10 bases between. CDR3 size: 14 residues.

Concerning this clonotype itself: This sequence may be a read error, since a much larger clone differs from it by one base. The chain carries TRBV7-2 and TRBJ2-5; possibly TRBD2 for D (6 bases). Deletions cut 10 bases from V and 5 bases from J, with 23 bases between. Germline V CDR1 and CDR2: SGHTA, FQGNSA. The CDR3 loop spans 15 amino acids. The CDR3 region has the DNA TGTGCCAACAGTTTAGGAGGGGCGGAAGGGGAGACCCAGTACTTC. Translating gives CANSLGGAEGETQYF.

A few counts support this clonotype. The rearrangement joins TRBV19 to TRBJ2-3; 14 bases agree with TRBD2. The germline CDR1 and CDR2 sequences are LNHDA and SQIVND (reference sequence). With 10 bases clipped from V and 0 bases from J, the junction kept 24 bases outside the gene matches. The CDR3 totals 22 residues. The CDR3 DNA sequence: TGTGCCACGCTAGACCCAACGGAGCTTCCGGGACTAGCGGGGGAAAGCACAGATACGCAGTATTTT. This translates into CATLDPTELPGLAGESTDTQYF.

This clonotype has more than one count but fewer than ten. CDR3 region: CASSQESALAGGRNTGELFF. The DNA for the CDR3 is TGTGCCAGCAGCCAAGAGTCCGCCCTAGCGGGGGGACGGAACACCGGGGAGCTGTTTTTT. The chain is built from TRBV4-2 and TRBJ2-2, with 11 bases identical to TRBD2. Germline lookup yields CDR1 LGHNA and CDR2 YNFKEQ. The CDR3 length is 20 residues. V dropped 0 bases and J dropped 1; count of bases not matched to a gene: 10.

This clonotype was seen at least ten times. The chain recombines TRBV7-9 with TRBJ1-6; no firm D call. Trimming took 3 bases from V and 12 from J, leaving 21 bases between them. The germline gives CDR1 SEHNR, CDR2 FQNEAQ (reference sequence). This CDR3 has 16 amino acids. CDR3 DNA: TGTGCCAGCAGCTTGGGTCTGGAGGACCGACGGCGACCCCTCCACTTT. Translation: CASSLGLEDRRRPLHF. Full variable domain (outside the CDR3, taken from reference TRBV7-9 and TRBJ1-6): DTGVSQNPRHKITKRGQNVTFRCDPISEHNRLYWYRQTLGQGPEFLTYFQNEAQLEKSRLLSDRFSAERPKGSFSTLEIQRTEQGDSAMYLCASSLGLEDRRRPLHFGNGTRLTVT.

The chain links TRBV5-6 to TRBJ2-4, with 10 bases lining up with TRBD1. The trim removed 1 base at V and 2 bases at J, leaving 9 bases unmatched. The length of the CDR3 is 18 residues. Germline V lookup: CDR1 SGHDT, CDR2 YYEEEE. CDR3 amino acids: CASSLSLGTGVTKNIQYF. The CDR3 DNA is TGTGCCAGCAGCTTGAGCTTGGGGACAGGGGTAACCAAAAACATTCAGTACTTC.

DNA of the CDR3: TGCGCCAGCAGCCTTCCCCGGACGGAGAACACTGAAGCTTTCTTT. Translating it yields CASSLPRTENTEAFF. This chain uses TRBV4-1 with TRBJ1-1; D ambiguous. The CDR3 length is 15 residues. The V and J ends lost 4 bases and 1 base respectively, with 13 bases between them. Germline V gene sequence: CDR1 MGHRA, CDR2 YSYEKL.

This clonotype was found a few times. The rearrangement uses TRBV19 and TRBJ1-5; D is unclear. Germline CDR1 and CDR2: LNHDA and SQIVND (reference sequence). The CDR3 loop spans 14 amino acids. Trimming stripped 7 bases from V and 2 bases from J, with 12 bases between. The CDR3 bases are TGTGCCAGTATGGAGGTGTGGGGCAATCAGCCCCAGCATTTT. Its translation is CASMEVWGNQPQHF.

The chain combines TRBV27 with TRBJ1-1, with a weak D call TRBD1 (5 bases). V lost 2 bases to trimming and J lost 3 bases, with 10 bases between them. Germline-derived CDR1 and CDR2 are MNHEY and SMNVEV (reference sequence). The CDR3 contains 14 residues. DNA for the CDR3: TGTGCCAGCAGTTTAATGGGGACGGACACTGAAGCTTTCTTT. Translating gives CASSLMGTDTEAFF.

This clonotype was recorded many times. The chain combines TRBV7-8 with TRBJ2-2; D call uncertain. CDR3 length equals 16 residues. CDR1 is SGHVS and CDR2 is FQNEAQ in the germline V gene. Trimming cost V 1 base and J 4 bases, with 13 bases left between them. CDR3 sequence reads: CASSLGSILGTGELFF. CDR3 coding DNA: TGTGCCAGCAGCTTAGGGTCTATTCTGGGCACCGGGGAGCTGTTTTTT.

Note on this clonotype: At one end the junction does not follow the germline gene, possibly because of a read error. The chain combines TRBV4-1 with TRBJ1-5, with D unresolved. The CDR3 is made up of 14 amino acids. Per germline, CDR1 MGHRA and CDR2 YSYEKL. The CDR3 loop reads CASSQEESNQPQHF. The CDR3 coding sequence is TGTGCCAGCAGCCAAGAGGAGAGCAATCAGCCCCAGCATTTT.

A word on this clonotype: A read error may be the cause here, since a much bigger clone is one base away. V is TRBV7-2 and J is TRBJ1-1; D may be TRBD1 (6 bases). CDR1 SGHTA and CDR2 FQGNSA come from the germline V gene. The CDR3 extends over 14 amino acids. The CDR3 nucleotides are TGTGCCTGCAGCTTAAGCAGGGGTTACACTGAAGCTTTCTTT. Translated: CACSLSRGYTEAFF.

CDR3 protein: CASSGTGGAYEQYV. The CDR3 DNA reads TGTGCCAGCAGTGGGACAGGAGGGGCCTACGAGCAGTACGTC. The rearrangement links TRBV2 to TRBJ2-7, with D perhaps TRBD1 (7 bases). The CDR3 length is 14 residues. Per the germline V gene, CDR1 is SNHLY and CDR2 is FYNNEI. V was cut by 4 bases and J by 2 bases, with 12 bases left in between.